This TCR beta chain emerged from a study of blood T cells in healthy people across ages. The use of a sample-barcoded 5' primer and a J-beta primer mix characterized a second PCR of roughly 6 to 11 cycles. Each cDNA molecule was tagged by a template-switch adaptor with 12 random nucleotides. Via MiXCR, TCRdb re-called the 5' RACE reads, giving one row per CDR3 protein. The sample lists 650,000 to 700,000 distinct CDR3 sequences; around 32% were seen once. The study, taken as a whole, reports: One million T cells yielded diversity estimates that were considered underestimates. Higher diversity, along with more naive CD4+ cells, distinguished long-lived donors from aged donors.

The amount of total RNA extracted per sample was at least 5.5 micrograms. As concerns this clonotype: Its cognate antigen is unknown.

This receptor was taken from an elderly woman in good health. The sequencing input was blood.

The DNA of the CDR3 is TGCAGTGCGATGGACAGGGGGGACTACACCTTC. It is translated as CSAMDRGDYTF. The chain has TRBV20-1 and TRBJ1-2; 10 nucleotides line up with TRBD1. The ends lost 6 bases at V and 10 bases at J; junction bases unmatched: 5. This CDR3 spans 11 amino acids. The germline CDR1 and CDR2 sequences are DFQATT and SNEGSKA (reference sequence).